The clone carrying this T cell receptor beta chain was seen a single time. Antigen specificity is unknown. CDR1 and CDR2 from the germline V gene are MNHNS and SASEGT. Trimming cost V 6 bases and J 3 bases, with 10 bases left between them. The CDR3 runs to 13 residues. TCRdb keeps only in-frame clones here, not all; method: immunoSEQ multiplex PCR. The sample has around 60,000 clones, about 90% seen once. Stated time point: cycle 4 day 1 (C4D1), after more than five weeks of nivolumab. All patients experienced relapse after autologous stem cell transplantation, and brentuximab vedotin exposure was variable. This entry is derived from a study of PD-1 blockade in classical Hodgkin lymphoma. Study background: Patients in the cohort were put on intravenous nivolumab, 3 mg/kg every 2 weeks.

General observations from the study: The CD4+ diversity rise by C4D1 was clearest in complete responders.

This receptor was obtained from a human donor with classical Hodgkin lymphoma. This sequence joins TRBV6-1 and TRBJ2-3; D is undetermined. The sequencing used peripheral blood mononuclear cells (PBMCs), collected before the fourth cycle of nivolumab. The CDR3 coding sequence is TGTGCCAGCAGGACGGCAAGAACAGATACGCAGTATTTT. Protein sequence: CASRTARTDTQYF.